One T cell receptor beta chain is described in this entry. This specimen comes from a study of low-dose radiotherapy and immunotherapy resistance in tumors. At the level of the study: Cohort 1 was given 0.5 Gy fractions every 2 weeks, 6.5 Gy in total.

Germline assignment: CDR1 MDHEN and CDR2 SYDVKM. V shed 2 bases, J shed 3 bases, and the junction held 5 bases outside the gene matches. The CDR3 runs to 15 residues. Specified time point: after trial treatment. Treatment reported: LDRT plus nivolumab, ipilimumab, low-dose cyclophosphamide and aspirin (RACIN trial). First-strand cDNA relied on TRAV- and TRBV-specific primers spanning alpha and beta chains. A constant-region primer paired with the V-primer adapter amplified TCRs over roughly 18 PCR cycles. With in vitro transcription, the isolated mRNA was amplified. TCRdb re-analysed the reads in MiXCR, keeping a single row per CDR3 protein. Of approximately 91,000 distinct CDR3 sequences listed, 20% are singletons.

The sample in question was PBMCs, obtained after low-dose radiotherapy plus immunotherapy. The sequence derives from a female donor with ovarian cancer. The chain links TRBV28 to TRBJ2-5; 8 bases line up with TRBD1. DNA for the CDR3: TGTGCCAGCAGTTTAGGGACAGGAATAAAAGAGACCCAGTACTTC. Encoded protein: CASSLGTGIKETQYF.